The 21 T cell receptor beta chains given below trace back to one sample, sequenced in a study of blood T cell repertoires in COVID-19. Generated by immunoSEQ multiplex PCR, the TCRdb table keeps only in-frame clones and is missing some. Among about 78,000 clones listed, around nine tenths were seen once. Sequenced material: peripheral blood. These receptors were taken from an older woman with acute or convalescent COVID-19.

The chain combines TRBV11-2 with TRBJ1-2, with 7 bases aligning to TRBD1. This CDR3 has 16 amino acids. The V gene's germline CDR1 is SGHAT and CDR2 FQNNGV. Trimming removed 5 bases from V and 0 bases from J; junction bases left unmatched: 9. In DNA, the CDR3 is TGTGCCAGCAGCCGAGGGACAGCGACGGCTAACTATGGCTACACCTTC. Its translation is CASSRGTATANYGYTF. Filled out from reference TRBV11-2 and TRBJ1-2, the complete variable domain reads EAGVAQSPRYKIIEKRQSVAFWCNPISGHATLYWYQQILGQGPKLLIQFQNNGVVDDSQLPKDRFSAERLKGVDSTLKIQPAKLEDSAVYLCASSRGTATANYGYTFGSGTRLTVV.

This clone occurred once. CDR3 nucleotides: TGTGCCATCAGCCCGGGACAGGCCCGTCCCTACGAGCAGTACTTC. This gives the protein CAISPGQARPYEQYF. The rearrangement links TRBV10-3 to TRBJ2-7; 8 bases are shared with TRBD1. The CDR3 runs to 15 residues. Germline CDR1 reads ENHRY; CDR2 reads SYGVKD. Unmatched junction bases numbered 9, after V lost 6 bases and J lost 2 bases.

CDR3 loop: CASSRSGRADHEQFF. The CDR3 DNA sequence: TGTGCCAGCAGCCGTAGCGGGAGGGCCGACCATGAGCAGTTCTTC. The chain recombines TRBV7-6 with TRBJ2-1; 11 nucleotides align to TRBD2. Germline V lookup: CDR1 SGHVS, CDR2 FNYEAQ. The CDR3 totals 15 residues. Losses at the gene ends were 5 bases for V and 8 bases for J; bases not matched to a gene: 8.

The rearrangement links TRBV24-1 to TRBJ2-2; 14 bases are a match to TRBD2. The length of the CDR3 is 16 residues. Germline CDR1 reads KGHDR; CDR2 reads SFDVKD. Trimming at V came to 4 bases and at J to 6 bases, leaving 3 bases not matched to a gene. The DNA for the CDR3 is TGTGCCACCAGTGACACGACTAGCGGGAGGGCCGGGGAGCTGTTTTTT. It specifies CATSDTTSGRAGELFF.

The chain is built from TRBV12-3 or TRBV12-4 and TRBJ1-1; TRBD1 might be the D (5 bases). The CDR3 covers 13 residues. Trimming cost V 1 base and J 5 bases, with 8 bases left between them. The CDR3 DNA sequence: TGTGCCAGCAGTTTAGGCAGGGTTACTGAAGCTTTCTTT. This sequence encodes CASSLGRVTEAFF.

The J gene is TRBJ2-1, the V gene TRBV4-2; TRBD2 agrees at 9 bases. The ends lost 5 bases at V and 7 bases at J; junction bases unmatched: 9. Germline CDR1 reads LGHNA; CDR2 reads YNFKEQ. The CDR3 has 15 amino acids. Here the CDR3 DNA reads TGTGCCAGCAGCACACTTAGCGGGAGTGGTAATGAGCAGTTCTTC. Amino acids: CASSTLSGSGNEQFF.

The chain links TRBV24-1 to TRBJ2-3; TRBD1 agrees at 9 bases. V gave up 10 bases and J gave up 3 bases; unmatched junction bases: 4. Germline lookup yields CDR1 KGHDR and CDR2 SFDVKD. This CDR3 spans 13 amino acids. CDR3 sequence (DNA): TGTGCCACGGAAGGGACAGGGACAGATACGCAGTATTTT. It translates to CATEGTGTDTQYF.

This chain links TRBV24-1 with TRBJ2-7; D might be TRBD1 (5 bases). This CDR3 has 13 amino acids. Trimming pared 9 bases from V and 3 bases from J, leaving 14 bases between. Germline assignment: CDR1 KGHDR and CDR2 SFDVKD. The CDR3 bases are TGTGCCACCGGTTCGGACACCGGCTACGAGCAGTACTTC. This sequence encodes CATGSDTGYEQYF.

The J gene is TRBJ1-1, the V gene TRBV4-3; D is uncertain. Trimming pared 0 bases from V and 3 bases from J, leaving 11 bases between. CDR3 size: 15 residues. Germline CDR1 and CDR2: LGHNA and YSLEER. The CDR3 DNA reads TGCGCCAGCAGCCAAGATAAATTCGGGGACACTGAAGCTTTCTTT. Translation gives CASSQDKFGDTEAFF.

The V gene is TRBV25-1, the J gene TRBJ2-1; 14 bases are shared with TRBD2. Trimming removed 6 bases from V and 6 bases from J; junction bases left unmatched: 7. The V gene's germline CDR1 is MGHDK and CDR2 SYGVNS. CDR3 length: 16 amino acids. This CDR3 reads CASSIGLAGGRNEQFF. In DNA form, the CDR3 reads TGTGCCAGCAGCATAGGACTAGCGGGAGGTCGCAATGAGCAGTTCTTC.

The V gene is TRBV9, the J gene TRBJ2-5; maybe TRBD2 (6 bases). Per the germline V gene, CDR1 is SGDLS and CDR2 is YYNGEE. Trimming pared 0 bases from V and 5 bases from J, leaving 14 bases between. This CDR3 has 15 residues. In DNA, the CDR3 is TGTGCCAGCAGCGTAGCTGGAGGGTTGTTGGAGACCCAGTACTTC. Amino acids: CASSVAGGLLETQYF.

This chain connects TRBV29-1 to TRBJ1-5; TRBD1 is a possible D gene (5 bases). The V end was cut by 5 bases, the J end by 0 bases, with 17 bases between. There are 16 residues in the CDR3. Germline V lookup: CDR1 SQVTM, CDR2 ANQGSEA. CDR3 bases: TGCAGCGTTCCCCTTGGAGGGGTCGATAGCAATCAGCCCCAGCATTTT. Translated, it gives CSVPLGGVDSNQPQHF.

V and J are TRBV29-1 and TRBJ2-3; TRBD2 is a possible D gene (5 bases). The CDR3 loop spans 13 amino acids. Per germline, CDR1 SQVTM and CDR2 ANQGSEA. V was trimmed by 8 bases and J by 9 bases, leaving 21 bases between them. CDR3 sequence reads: CSYRREDTRTQYF. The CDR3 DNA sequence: TGCAGCTACCGCCGGGAAGACACACGAACGCAGTATTTT.

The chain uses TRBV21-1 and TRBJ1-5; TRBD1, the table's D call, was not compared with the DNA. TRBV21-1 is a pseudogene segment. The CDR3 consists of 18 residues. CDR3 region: CASSKDQSRGRSNQPQHF. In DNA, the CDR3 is TGTGCCAGCAGCAAAGACCAGAGCAGGGGAAGGAGCAATCAGCCCCAGCATTTT.

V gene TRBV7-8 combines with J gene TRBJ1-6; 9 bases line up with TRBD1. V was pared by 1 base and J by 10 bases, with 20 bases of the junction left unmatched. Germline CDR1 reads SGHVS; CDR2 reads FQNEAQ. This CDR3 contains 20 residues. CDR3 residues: CASSLDHKYKDRGFGSPLHF. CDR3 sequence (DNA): TGTGCCAGCAGCTTAGACCATAAGTATAAGGACAGGGGATTTGGCTCACCCCTCCACTTT.

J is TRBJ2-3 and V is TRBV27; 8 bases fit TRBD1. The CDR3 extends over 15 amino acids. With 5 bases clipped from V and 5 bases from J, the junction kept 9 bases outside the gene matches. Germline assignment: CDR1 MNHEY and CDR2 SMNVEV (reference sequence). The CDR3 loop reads CASSPRTGPGDTQYF. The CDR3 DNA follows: TGTGCCAGCAGTCCGCGGACAGGGCCCGGAGATACGCAGTATTTT.

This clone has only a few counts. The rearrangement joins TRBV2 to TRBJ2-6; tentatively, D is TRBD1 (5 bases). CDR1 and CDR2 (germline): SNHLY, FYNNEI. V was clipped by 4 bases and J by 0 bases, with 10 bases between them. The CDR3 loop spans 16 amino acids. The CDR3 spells CASSGQGNSGANVLTF. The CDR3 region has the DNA TGTGCCAGCAGTGGGCAGGGAAACTCTGGGGCCAACGTCCTGACTTTC.

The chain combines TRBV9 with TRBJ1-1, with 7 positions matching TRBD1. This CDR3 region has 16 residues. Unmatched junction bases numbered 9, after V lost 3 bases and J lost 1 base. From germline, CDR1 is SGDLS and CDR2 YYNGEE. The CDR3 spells CASSAHRGTRNTEAFF. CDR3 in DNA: TGTGCCAGCAGCGCGCACAGGGGTACAAGGAACACTGAAGCTTTCTTT.

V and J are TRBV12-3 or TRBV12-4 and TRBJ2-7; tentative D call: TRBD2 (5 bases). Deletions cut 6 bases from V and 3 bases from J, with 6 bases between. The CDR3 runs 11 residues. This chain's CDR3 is CASSGVYEQYF. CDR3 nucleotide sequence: TGTGCCAGCAGCGGGGTCTACGAGCAGTACTTC.

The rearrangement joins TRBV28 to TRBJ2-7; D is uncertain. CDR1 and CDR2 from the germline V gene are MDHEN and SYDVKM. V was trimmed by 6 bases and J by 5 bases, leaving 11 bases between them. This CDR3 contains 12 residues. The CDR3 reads CASRPTVNEQYF. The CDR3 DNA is TGTGCCAGCAGACCAACAGTCAACGAGCAGTACTTC. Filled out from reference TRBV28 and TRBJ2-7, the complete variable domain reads DVKVTQSSRYLVKRTGEKVFLECVQDMDHENMFWYRQDPGLGLRLIYFSYDVKMKEKGDIPEGYSVSREKKERFSLILESASTNQTSMYLCASRPTVNEQYFGPGTRLTVT.

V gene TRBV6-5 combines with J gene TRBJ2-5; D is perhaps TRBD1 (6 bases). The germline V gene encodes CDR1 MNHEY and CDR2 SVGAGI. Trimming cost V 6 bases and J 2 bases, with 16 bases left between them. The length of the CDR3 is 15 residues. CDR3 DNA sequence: TGTGCCAGCAGGGCCCCAGGGGCCCCTCAAGAGACCCAGTACTTC. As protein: CASRAPGAPQETQYF.